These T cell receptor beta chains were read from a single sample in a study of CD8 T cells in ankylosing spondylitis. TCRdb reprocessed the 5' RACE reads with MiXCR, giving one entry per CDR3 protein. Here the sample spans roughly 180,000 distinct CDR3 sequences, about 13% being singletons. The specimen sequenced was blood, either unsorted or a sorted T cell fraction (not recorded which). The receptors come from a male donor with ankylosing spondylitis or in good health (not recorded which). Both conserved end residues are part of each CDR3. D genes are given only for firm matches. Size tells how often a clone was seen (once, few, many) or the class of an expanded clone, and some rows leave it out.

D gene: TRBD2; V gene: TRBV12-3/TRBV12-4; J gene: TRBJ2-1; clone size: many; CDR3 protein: CASRWTSPFNEQFF; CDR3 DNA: TGTGCCAGCAGATGGACTAGCCCATTCAATGAGCAGTTCTTC
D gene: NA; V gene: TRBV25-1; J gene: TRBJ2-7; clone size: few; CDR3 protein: CASSAPGTASTEQYF; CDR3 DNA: TGTGCCAGCAGTGCCCCCGGGACGGCATCTACCGAGCAGTACTTC
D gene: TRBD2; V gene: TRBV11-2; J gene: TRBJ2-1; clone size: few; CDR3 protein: CASRAGLASNEQFF; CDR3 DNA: TGTGCCAGCAGGGCGGGACTAGCGAGCAATGAGCAGTTCTTC
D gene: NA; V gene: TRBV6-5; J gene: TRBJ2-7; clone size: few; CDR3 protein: CASSYSSGALYEQYF; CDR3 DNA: TGTGCCAGCAGTTACTCTTCGGGAGCGTTATACGAGCAGTACTTC
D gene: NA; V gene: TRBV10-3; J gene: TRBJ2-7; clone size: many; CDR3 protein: CAAGSGTSSYEQYF; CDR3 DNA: TGTGCCGCAGGGAGCGGCACGAGCTCCTACGAGCAGTACTTC
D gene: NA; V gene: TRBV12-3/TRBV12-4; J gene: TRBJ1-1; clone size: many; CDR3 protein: CASSLQGQNTEAFF; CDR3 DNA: TGTGCCAGCAGCCTACAGGGTCAGAACACTGAAGCTTTCTTT
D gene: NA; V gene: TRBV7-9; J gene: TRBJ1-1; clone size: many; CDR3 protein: CATGTGRGRDTEAFF; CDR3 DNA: TGTGCCACAGGGACCGGTAGGGGTCGGGACACTGAAGCTTTCTTT
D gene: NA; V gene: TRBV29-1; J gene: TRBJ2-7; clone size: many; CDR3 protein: CSVGRPGTYEQYF; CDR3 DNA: TGCAGCGTTGGTCGACCGGGCACCTACGAGCAGTACTTC
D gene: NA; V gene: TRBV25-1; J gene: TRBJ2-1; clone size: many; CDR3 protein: CASSEVSYNEQFF; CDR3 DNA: TGTGCCAGCAGTGAGGTCTCCTACAATGAGCAGTTCTTC
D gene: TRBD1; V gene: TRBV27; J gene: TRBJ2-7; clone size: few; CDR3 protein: CASSWTGSYEQYF; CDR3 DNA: TGTGCCAGCAGTTGGACAGGGAGCTACGAGCAGTACTTC
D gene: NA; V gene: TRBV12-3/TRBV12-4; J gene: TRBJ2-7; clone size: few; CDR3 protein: CASSSELGPGAYEQYF; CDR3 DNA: TGTGCCAGCAGTTCAGAGCTTGGCCCGGGGGCCTACGAGCAGTACTTC
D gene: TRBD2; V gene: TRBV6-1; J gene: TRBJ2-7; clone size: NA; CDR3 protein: CASSLGRVPYEQYF; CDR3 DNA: TGTGCCAGCAGCCTCGGGAGGGTCCCCTACGAGCAGTACTTC
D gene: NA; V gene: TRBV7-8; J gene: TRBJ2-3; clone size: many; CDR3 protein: CASSLLTDTQYF; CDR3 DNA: TGTGCCAGCAGCTTACTAACCGATACGCAGTATTTT
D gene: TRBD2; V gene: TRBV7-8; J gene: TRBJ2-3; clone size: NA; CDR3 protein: CASSLQPSGIWTDTQYF; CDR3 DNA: TGTGCCAGCAGCTTGCAACCTAGCGGGATCTGGACAGATACGCAGTATTTT
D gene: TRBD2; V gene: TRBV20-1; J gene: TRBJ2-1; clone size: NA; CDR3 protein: CSAGHLAGGYYNEQFF; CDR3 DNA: TGCAGTGCCGGCCATCTAGCGGGGGGGTACTACAATGAGCAGTTCTTC
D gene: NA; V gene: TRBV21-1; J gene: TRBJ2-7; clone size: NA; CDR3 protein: CASNVRESRDSSFYEQYF; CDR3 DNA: TGTGCCAGCAACGTCCGGGAGTCCCGGGACAGTTCTTTCTACGAGCAGTACTTC
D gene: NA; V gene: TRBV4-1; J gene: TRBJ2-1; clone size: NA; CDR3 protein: CASSFSIANEQFF; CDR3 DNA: TGCGCCAGCAGCTTTTCCATAGCGAATGAGCAGTTCTTC
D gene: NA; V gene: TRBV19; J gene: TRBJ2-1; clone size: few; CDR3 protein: CASSIEGLSSYNEQFF; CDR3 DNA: TGTGCCAGTAGTATAGAGGGACTTTCCTCCTACAATGAGCAGTTCTTC
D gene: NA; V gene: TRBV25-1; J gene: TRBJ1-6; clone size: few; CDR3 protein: CASSDYRDRRDSPLHF; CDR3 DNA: TGTGCCAGCAGTGATTACCGGGACCGACGGGATTCACCCCTCCACTTT
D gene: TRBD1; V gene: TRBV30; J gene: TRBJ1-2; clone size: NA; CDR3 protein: CAGRQGDGYTF; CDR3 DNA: TGTGCCGGCCGACAGGGTGACGGCTACACCTTC
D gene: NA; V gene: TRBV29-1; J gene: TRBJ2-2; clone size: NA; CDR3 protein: CSVAGGLMNTGELFF; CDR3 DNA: TGCAGCGTTGCAGGCGGGCTCATGAACACCGGGGAGCTGTTTTTT
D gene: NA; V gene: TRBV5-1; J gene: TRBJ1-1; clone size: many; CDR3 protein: CASREGDTEAFF; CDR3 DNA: TGCGCCAGTCGGGAGGGGGACACTGAAGCTTTCTTT
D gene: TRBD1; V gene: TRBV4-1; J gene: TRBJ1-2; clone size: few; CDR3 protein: CASSQSTGILGYTF; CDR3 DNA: TGCGCCAGCAGCCAGTCGACAGGGATCCTTGGCTACACCTTC
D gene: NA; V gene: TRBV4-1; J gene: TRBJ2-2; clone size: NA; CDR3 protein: CASSQDQDSLPAGELFF; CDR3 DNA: TGCGCCAGCAGCCAAGATCAGGACTCCCTTCCCGCCGGGGAGCTGTTTTTT
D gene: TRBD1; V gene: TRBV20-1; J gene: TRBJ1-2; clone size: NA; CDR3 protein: CSAPGTSGGGYTF; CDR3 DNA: TGCAGTGCTCCCGGGACCTCAGGGGGAGGCTACACCTTC
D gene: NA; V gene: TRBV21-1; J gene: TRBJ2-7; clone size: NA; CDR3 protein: CASSKESRQSYEQYF; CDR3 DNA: TGTGCCAGCAGCAAAGAGTCCCGACAGTCCTACGAGCAGTACTTC
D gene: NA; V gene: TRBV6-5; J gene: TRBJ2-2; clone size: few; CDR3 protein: CASSYLTQAGELFF; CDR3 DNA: TGTGCCAGCAGTTACTTGACACAGGCCGGGGAGCTGTTTTTT
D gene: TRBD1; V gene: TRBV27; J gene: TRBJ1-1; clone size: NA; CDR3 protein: CASSLTGTSTEAFF; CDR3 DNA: TGTGCCAGCAGTTTGACAGGGACGTCGACTGAAGCTTTCTTT
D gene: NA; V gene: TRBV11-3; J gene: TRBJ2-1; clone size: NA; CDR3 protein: CASSSRGRGGWSEQFF; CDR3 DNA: TGTGCCAGCAGCTCCAGAGGTAGAGGGGGATGGAGTGAGCAGTTCTTC
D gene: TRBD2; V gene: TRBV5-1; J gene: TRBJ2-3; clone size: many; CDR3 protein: CASSALAGGNTDTQYF; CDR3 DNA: TGCGCCAGCAGCGCACTAGCGGGGGGAAACACAGATACGCAGTATTTT
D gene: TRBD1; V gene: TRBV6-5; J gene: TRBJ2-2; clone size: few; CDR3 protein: CASSYPGQGADANTGELFF; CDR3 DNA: TGTGCCAGCAGTTACCCGGGACAGGGGGCCGACGCGAACACCGGGGAGCTGTTTTTT
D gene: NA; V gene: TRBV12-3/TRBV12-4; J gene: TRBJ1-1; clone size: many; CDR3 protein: CASSQGSTEAFF; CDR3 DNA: TGTGCCAGCAGTCAGGGGAGCACTGAAGCTTTCTTT
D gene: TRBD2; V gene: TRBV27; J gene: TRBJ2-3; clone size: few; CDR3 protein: CASSPTSGGQDTQYF; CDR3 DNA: TGTGCCAGCAGTCCGACTAGCGGGGGGCAGGATACGCAGTATTTT
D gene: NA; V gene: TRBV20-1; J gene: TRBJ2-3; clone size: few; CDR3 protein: CSALPGARDTQYF; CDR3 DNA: TGCAGTGCCCTCCCTGGGGCTCGGGATACGCAGTATTTT
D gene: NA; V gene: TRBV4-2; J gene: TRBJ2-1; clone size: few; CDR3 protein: CASSQFLYRDTSSYNEQFF; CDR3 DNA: TGTGCCAGCAGCCAGTTTCTCTACCGGGACACGAGCTCCTACAATGAGCAGTTCTTC
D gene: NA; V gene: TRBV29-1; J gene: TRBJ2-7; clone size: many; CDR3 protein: CSVEERPYEQYF; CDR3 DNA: TGCAGCGTTGAGGAGAGGCCCTACGAGCAGTACTTC
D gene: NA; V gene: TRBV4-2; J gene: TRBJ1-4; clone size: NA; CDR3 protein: CASSQDEGPNEKLFF; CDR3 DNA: TGTGCCAGCAGCCAAGACGAGGGCCCTAATGAAAAACTGTTTTTT
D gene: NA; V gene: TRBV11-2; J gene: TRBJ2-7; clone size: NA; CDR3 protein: CASRRDGPYEQYF; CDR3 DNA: TGTGCCAGCCGCAGGGACGGACCCTACGAGCAGTACTTC
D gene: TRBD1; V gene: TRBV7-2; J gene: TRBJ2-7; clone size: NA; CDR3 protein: CASSLPRTGVNYEQYF; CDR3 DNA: TGTGCCAGCAGCTTACCGCGGACAGGGGTAAACTACGAGCAGTACTTC
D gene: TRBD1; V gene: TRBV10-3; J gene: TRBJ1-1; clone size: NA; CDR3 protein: CAISDPGQGYTEAFF; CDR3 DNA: TGTGCCATCAGTGACCCGGGACAGGGATACACTGAAGCTTTCTTT
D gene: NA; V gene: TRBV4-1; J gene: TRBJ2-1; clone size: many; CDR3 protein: CASSQDQHNEQFF; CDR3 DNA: TGCGCCAGCAGCCAAGATCAGCACAATGAGCAGTTCTTC
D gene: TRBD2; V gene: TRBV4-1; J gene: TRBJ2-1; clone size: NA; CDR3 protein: CASSQDQLAGGEQFF; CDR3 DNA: TGCGCCAGCAGCCAAGATCAACTAGCGGGGGGGGAGCAGTTCTTC
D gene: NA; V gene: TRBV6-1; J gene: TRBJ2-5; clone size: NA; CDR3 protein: CASSLQLGIQETQYF; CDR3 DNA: TGTGCCAGCAGTCTCCAGCTGGGGATCCAAGAGACCCAGTACTTC
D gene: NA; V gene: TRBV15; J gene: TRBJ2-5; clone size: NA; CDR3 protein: CATSTRGLETQYF; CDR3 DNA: TGTGCCACCAGCACGCGGGGTTTGGAGACCCAGTACTTC
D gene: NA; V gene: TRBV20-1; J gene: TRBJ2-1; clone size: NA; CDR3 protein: CSASGSAEGFLVNEQFF; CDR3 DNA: TGCAGTGCTAGCGGGAGTGCGGAAGGTTTTTTAGTCAATGAGCAGTTCTTC
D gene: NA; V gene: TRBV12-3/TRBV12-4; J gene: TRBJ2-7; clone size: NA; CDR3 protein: CASSLAGQNEQYF; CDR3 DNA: TGTGCCAGCAGTTTAGCGGGCCAGAACGAGCAGTACTTC
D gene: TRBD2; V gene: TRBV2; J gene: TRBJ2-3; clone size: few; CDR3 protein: CASSDAGDDTQYF; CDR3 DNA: TGTGCCAGCAGTGACGCGGGGGACGATACGCAGTATTTT
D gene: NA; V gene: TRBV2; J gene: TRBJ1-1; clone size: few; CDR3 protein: CASSELGKAFF; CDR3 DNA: TGTGCCAGCAGTGAATTAGGCAAAGCTTTCTTT